This TCR beta chain is drawn from a study of beta chain features in type 1 diabetes. Overall study context: Cell yields, gender and age were comparable in patients and healthy donors.

To note about this clone: Antigen unknown.

The study, taken as a whole, reports: Significant though moderate, a shortening of TCRB CDR3s appeared in all four CD4+ subsets of Type 1 diabetes patients. The naive, central memory and Treg TCRB repertoires looked more alike in patients than they did in healthy donors. VDJ junctions from type 1 diabetes patients carried fewer insertions and larger deletions.

Expressed TCRB transcripts were sequenced after all isolated RNA was converted to cDNA. Data came from immunoSEQ multiplex PCR; TCRdb stores just in-frame clones and leaves some out. The repertoire has about 230,000 clones, 15% to 20% of them found once; the top ten carry 0.08% to 0.095%. The CDR3 has 14 residues. In germline, CDR1 is MDHEN, CDR2 SYDVKM. The V segment lost 2 bases and the J segment 6 bases; nucleotides outside the gene matches: 3. Only one heparinised blood draw was taken per donor, and its volume averaged roughly 0.12 L. This sequence joins TRBV28 and TRBJ2-3; 9 bases are a match to TRBD1. The TCR sequence derives from a man aged 25-40 years with type 1 diabetes. Sequencing was performed on naive CD4+ T cells from blood. The CDR3: CASSLSDRGDTQYF. CDR3 nucleotide sequence: TGTGCCAGCAGTTTAAGTGACAGGGGGGATACGCAGTATTTT. The full variable domain, completed using reference TRBV28 and TRBJ2-3, is DVKVTQSSRYLVKRTGEKVFLECVQDMDHENMFWYRQDPGLGLRLIYFSYDVKMKEKGDIPEGYSVSREKKERFSLILESASTNQTSMYLCASSLSDRGDTQYFGPGTRLTVL.